Presented here are 2 T cell receptor beta chains from one specimen sequenced in a study of T cell changes during pregnancy in multiple sclerosis. TCRdb's copy holds only in-frame clones and misses some; the assay was immunoSEQ multiplex PCR. Here the sample spans tens of thousands of clones, roughly 93% being singletons. Sample: peripheral blood, taken in the third trimester of pregnancy. The source of these receptors is a female donor with multiple sclerosis, enrolled in a pregnancy study.

This chain links TRBV6-6 with TRBJ2-7; the D gene is possibly TRBD1 (5 bases). Per germline, CDR1 MNHNY and CDR2 SVGAGI (reference sequence). The CDR3 is 12 amino acids. Trimming cost V 5 bases and J 2 bases, with 7 bases left between them. The CDR3 protein is CASSQQAYEQYF. In nucleotides, the CDR3 is TGTGCCAGCAGTCAACAGGCCTACGAGCAGTACTTC.

This clone was picked up one time. The V and J genes are TRBV10-3 and TRBJ1-5; D is perhaps TRBD1 (5 bases). The CDR3 extends over 15 amino acids. CDR1 and CDR2 (germline): ENHRY, SYGVKD. The germline V and J ends were trimmed by 6 bases and 0 bases, with 12 bases remaining between them. CDR3 nucleotide sequence: TGTGCCATCAGAGACACAGGATATAGCAATCAGCCCCAGCATTTT. Encoded protein: CAIRDTGYSNQPQHF.